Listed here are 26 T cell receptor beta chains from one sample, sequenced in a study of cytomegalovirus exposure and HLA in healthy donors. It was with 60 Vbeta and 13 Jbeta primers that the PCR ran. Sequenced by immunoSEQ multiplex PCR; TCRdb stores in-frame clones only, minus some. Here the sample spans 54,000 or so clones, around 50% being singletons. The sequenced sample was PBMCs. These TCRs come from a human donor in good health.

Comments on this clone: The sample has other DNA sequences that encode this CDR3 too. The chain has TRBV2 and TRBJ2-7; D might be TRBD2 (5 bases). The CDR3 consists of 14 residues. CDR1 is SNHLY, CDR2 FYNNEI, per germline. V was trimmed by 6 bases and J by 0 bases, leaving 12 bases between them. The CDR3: CASRGLTSSYEQYF. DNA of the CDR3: TGTGCCAGCAGAGGACTTACCAGCTCCTACGAGCAGTACTTC.

The CDR3 sequence is CASSRTGTANTEAFF. The DNA for the CDR3 is TGTGCCAGCAGCAGAACCGGGACAGCGAACACTGAAGCTTTCTTT. The chain couples TRBV14 to TRBJ1-1, with TRBD1 matching over 7 bases. This CDR3 is built from 15 residues. Germline V gene lookup returns CDR1 SGHDN and CDR2 FVKESK. V lost 5 bases to trimming and J lost 1 base; unmatched junction nucleotides: 7. The variable domain in full, with the rest retrieved from reference TRBV14 and TRBJ1-1, is EAGVTQFPSHSVIEKGQTVTLRCDPISGHDNLYWYRRVMGKEIKFLLHFVKESKQDESGMPNNRFLAERTGGTYSTLKVQPAELEDSGVYFCASSRTGTANTEAFFGQGTRLTVV.

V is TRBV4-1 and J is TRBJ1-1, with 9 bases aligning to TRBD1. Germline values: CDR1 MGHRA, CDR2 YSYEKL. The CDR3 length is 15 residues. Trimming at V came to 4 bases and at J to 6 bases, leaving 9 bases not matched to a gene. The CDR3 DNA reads TGCGCCAGCAGCCTACGGGACAGGGAAGTTGCTGAAGCTTTCTTT. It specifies CASSLRDREVAEAFF.

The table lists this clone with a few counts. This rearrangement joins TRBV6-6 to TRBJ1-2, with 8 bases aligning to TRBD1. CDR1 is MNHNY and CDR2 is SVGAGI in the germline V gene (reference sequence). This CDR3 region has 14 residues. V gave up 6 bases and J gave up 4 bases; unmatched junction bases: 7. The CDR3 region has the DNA TGTGCCAGCAGCGCGGGACAGGCAAGCTATGGCTACACCTTC. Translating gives CASSAGQASYGYTF.

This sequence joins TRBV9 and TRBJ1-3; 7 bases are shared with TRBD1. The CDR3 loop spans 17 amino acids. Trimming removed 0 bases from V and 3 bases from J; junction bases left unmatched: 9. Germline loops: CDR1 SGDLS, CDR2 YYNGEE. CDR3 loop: CASSVARDRALGNTIYF. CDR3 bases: TGTGCCAGCAGCGTAGCTAGAGACAGGGCACTTGGAAACACCATATATTTT.

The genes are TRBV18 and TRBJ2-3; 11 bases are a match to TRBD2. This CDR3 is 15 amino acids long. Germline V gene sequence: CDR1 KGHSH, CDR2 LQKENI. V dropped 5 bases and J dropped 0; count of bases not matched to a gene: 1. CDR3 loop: CASSSSGGSTDTQYF. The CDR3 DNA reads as TGTGCCAGCTCATCTAGCGGGGGGAGCACAGATACGCAGTATTTT.

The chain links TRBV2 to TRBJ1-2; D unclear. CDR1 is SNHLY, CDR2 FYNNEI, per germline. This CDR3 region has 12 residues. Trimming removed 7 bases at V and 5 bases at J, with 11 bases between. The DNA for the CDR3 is TGTGCCAGCAACCTAGAATCATATGGCTACACCTTC. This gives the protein CASNLESYGYTF.

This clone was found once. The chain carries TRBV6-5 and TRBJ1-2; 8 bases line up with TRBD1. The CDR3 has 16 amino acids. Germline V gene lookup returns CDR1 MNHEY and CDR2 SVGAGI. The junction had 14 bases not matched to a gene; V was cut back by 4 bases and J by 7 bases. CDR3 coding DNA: TGTGCCAGCAGTTCCGGACAGGGTGGGTTGACGTGTGGCTACACCTTC. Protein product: CASSSGQGGLTCGYTF.

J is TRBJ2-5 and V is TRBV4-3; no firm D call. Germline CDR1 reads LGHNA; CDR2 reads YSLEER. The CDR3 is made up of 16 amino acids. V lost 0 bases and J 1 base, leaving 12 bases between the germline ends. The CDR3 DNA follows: TGCGCCAGCAGCCAAGATGGTCGCAGGCCCCAAGAGACCCAGTACTTC. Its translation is CASSQDGRRPQETQYF.

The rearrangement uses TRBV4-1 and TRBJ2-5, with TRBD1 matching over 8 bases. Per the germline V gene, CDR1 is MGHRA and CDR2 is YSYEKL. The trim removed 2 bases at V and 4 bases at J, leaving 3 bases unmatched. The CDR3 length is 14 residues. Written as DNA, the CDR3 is TGCGCCAGCAGCCAACCCGACAGGGGAGAGACCCAGTACTTC. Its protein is CASSQPDRGETQYF.

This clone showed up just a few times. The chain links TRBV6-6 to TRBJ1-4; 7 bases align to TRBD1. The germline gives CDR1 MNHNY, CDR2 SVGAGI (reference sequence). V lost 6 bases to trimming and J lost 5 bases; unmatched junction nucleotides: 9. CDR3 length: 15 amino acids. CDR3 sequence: CASSLMGQPNEKLFF. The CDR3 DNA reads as TGTGCCAGCAGCCTCATGGGACAGCCAAATGAAAAACTGTTTTTT.

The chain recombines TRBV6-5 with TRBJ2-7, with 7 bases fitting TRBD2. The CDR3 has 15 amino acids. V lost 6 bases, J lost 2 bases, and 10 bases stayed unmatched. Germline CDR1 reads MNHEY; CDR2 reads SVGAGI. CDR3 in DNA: TGTGCCAGCAGCCTGAGACTAGCTTGGGCCTACGAGCAGTACTTC. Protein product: CASSLRLAWAYEQYF.

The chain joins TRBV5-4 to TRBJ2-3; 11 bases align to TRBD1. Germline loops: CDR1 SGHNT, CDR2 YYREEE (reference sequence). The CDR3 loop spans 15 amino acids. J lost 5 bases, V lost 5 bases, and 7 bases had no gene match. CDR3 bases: TGTGCCAGCAGTCTTCGGACAGGGGGCATAGATACGCAGTATTTT. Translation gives CASSLRTGGIDTQYF.

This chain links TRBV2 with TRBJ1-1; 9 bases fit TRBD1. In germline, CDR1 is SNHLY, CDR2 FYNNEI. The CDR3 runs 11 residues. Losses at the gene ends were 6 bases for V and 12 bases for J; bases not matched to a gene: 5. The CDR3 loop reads CASRVQGATFF. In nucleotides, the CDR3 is TGTGCCAGCAGGGTACAGGGGGCAACTTTCTTT.

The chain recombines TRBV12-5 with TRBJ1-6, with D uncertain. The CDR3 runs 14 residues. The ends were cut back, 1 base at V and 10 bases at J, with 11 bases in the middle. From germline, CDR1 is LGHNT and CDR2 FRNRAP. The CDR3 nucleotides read TGTGCTAGTGGTTTGGACGGTCAGGAATCACCCCTCCACTTT. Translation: CASGLDGQESPLHF. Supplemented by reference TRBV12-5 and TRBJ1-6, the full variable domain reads DARVTQTPRHKVTEMGQEVTMRCQPILGHNTVFWYRQTMMQGLELLAYFRNRAPLDDSGMPKDRFSAEMPDATLATLKIQPSEPRDSAVYFCASGLDGQESPLHFGNGTRLTVT.

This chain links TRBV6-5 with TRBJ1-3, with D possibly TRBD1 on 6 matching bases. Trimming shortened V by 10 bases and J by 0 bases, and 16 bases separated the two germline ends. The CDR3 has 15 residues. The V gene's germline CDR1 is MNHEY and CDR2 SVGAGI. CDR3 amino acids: CATVTGTNSGNTIYF. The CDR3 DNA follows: TGTGCCACAGTAACAGGGACTAACTCTGGAAACACCATATATTTT.

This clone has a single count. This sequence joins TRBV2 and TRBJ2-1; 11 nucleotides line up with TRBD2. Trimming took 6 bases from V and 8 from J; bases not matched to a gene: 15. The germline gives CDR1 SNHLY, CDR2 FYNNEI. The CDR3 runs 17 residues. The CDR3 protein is CASRISGGGRSRDEQFF. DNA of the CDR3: TGTGCCAGCAGAATTAGCGGGGGGGGACGATCTAGAGATGAGCAGTTCTTC.

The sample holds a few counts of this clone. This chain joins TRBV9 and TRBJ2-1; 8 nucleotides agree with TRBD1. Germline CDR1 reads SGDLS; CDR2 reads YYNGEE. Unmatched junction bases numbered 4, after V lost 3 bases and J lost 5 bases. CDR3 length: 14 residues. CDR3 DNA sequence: TGTGCCAGCAGCGGGGGACAGGCCAACAATGAGCAGTTCTTC. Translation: CASSGGQANNEQFF. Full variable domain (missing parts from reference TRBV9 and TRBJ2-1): DSGVTQTPKHLITATGQRVTLRCSPRSGDLSVYWYQQSLDQGLQFLIQYYNGEERAKGNILERFSAQQFPDLHSELNLSSLELGDSALYFCASSGGQANNEQFFGPGTRLTVL.

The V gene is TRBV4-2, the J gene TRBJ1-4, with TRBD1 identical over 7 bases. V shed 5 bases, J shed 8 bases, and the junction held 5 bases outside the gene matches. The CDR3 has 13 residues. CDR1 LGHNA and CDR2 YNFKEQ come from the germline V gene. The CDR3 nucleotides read TGTGCCAGCAGCGAAGGGGGCAGCGAAAAACTGTTTTTT. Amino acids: CASSEGGSEKLFF.

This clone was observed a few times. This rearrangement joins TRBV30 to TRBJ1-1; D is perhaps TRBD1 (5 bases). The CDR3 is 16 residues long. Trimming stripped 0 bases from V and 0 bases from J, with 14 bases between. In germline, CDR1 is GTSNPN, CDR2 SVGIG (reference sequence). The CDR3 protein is CAWSVPQAAMNTEAFF. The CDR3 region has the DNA TGTGCCTGGAGTGTCCCACAGGCCGCGATGAACACTGAAGCTTTCTTT.

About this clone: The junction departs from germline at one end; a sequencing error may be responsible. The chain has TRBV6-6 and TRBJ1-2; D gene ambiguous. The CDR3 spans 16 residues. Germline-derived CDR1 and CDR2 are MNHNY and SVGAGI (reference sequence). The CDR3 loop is CASSYPTENTRDGYPF. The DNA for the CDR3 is TGTGCCAGCAGTTACCCGACGGAGAACACGAGAGATGGCTACCCCTTC.

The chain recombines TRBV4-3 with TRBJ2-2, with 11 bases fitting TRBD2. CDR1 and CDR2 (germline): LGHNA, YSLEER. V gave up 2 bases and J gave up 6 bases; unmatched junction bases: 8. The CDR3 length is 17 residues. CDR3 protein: CASSQLQLAGAPGELFF. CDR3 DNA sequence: TGCGCCAGCAGCCAATTGCAACTAGCGGGGGCCCCCGGGGAGCTGTTTTTT.

Here the CDR3 DNA reads TGTGCCAGCATACCGGGCACAGGACCCTACGAGCAGTACTTC. Amino acid sequence: CASIPGTGPYEQYF. The chain has TRBV28 and TRBJ2-7; the D gene is possibly TRBD1 (5 bases). The germline CDR1 and CDR2 sequences are MDHEN and SYDVKM. This CDR3 is built from 14 residues. The V gene lost 7 bases and the J gene lost 2 bases, with 15 bases spanning the gap.

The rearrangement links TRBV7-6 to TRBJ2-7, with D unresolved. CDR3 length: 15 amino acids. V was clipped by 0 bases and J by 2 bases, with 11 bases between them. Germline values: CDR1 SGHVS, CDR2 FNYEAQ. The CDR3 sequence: CASSLAPGSTYEQYF. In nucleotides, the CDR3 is TGTGCCAGCAGCTTAGCGCCAGGATCCACCTACGAGCAGTACTTC.

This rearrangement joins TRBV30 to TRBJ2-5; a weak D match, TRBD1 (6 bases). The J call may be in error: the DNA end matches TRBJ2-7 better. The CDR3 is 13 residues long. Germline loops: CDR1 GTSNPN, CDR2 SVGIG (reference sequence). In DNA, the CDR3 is TGTGCCTGGAGTGTCGGACAGTTGGGCGAGCAGTACTTC. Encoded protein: CAWSVGQLGEQYF.

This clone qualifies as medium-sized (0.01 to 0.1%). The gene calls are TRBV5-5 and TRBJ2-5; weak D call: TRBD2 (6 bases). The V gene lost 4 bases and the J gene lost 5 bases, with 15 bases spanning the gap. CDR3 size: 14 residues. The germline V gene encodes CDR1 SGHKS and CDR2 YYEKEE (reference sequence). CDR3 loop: CASSQRTIRETQYF. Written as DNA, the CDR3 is TGTGCCAGCAGCCAACGGACTATCCGGGAGACCCAGTACTTC. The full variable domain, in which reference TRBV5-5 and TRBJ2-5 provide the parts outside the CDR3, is DAGVTQSPTHLIKTRGQQVTLRCSPISGHKSVSWYQQVLGQGPQFIFQYYEKEERGRGNFPDRFSARQFPNYSSELNVNALLLGDSALYLCASSQRTIRETQYFGPGTRLLVL.